This T cell receptor beta chain was sequenced during a study of OX40 agonist ivuxolimab in advanced cancers. Study background: Partial responses were recorded for three patients, including one with hepatocellular carcinoma and two with cutaneous melanoma. General study points: Average numbers of expanded clones were greater in CD8+ T cells than in CD4+. Among the lowest peripheral clonal expansion occurred in 0.1-3.0 mg/kg partial responders. Undetermined was the antigen specificity of the expanded peripheral T cells.

Measured with immunoSEQ multiplex PCR; TCRdb has only the in-frame clones, and not every one. The profile shows fewer than 35,000 clones, about 93% of them singletons. Points on this clone: Its antigen is unidentified.

Germline CDR1 is SGHRS and CDR2 is YFSETQ. The CDR3 loop spans 14 amino acids. The J segment lost 4 bases and the V segment lost 0 bases, leaving 2 bases of the junction unmatched. The source of this sequence is an adult with an advanced solid tumor such as melanoma, head and neck, liver or kidney cancer. The specimen comprised CD4+ or CD8+ T cells sorted from blood, sampled in a trial of the OX40 agonist ivuxolimab. This chain joins TRBV5-1 and TRBJ1-2; TRBD1 matches at 8 bases. This CDR3 is CASSLAGTGYGYTF. The CDR3 DNA sequence: TGCGCCAGCAGCTTGGCCGGGACAGGCTATGGCTACACCTTC.